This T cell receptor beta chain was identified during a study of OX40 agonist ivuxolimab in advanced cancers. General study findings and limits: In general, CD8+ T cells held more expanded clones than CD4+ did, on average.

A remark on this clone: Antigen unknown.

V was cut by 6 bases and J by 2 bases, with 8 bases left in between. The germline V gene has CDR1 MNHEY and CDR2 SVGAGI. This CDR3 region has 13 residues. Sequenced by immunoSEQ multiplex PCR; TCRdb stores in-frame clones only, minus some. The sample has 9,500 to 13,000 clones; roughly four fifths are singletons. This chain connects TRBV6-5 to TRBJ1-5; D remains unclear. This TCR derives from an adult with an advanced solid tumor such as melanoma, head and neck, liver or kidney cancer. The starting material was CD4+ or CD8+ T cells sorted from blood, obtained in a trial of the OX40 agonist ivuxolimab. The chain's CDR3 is CASSPTGNQPQHF. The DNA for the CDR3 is TGTGCCAGCAGCCCAACAGGCAATCAGCCCCAGCATTTT.